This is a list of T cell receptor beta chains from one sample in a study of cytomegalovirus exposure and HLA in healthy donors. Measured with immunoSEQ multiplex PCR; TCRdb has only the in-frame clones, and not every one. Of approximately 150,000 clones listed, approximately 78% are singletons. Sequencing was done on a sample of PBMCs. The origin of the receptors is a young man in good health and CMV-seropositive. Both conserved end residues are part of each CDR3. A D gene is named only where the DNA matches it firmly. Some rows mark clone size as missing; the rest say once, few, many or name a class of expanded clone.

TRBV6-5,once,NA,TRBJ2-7,CASSSDKANAYEQYF,TGTGCCAGCAGTTCAGATAAAGCGAACGCCTACGAGCAGTACTTC
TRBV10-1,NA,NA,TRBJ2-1,CAGSPNSENEQFF,TGCGCCGGCAGTCCTAACTCGGAGAATGAGCAGTTCTTC
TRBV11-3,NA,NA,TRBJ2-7,CASSFEQEGYEQYF,TGTGCCAGCAGCTTCGAACAGGAGGGTTACGAGCAGTACTTC
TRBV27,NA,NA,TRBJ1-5,CASSAERDYQPQHF,TGTGCCAGCAGTGCGGAGAGGGATTATCAGCCCCAGCATTTT
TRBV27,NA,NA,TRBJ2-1,CASSLGYLSSYNEQFF,TGTGCCAGCAGTTTAGGTTACCTCAGCTCCTACAATGAGCAGTTCTTC
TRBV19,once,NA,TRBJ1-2,CASSEPTVVYGYTF,TGTGCCAGTAGTGAACCTACAGTAGTCTATGGCTACACCTTC
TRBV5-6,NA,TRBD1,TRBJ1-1,CASSRDRGQVNTEAFF,TGTGCCAGCAGCCGGGACAGGGGGCAGGTGAACACTGAAGCTTTCTTT
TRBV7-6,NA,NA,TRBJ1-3,CASSSTGTGNTIYF,TGTGCCAGCAGCTCGACAGGTACTGGAAACACCATATATTTT
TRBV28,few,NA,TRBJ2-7,CASSLRGRVAYEQYF,TGTGCCAGCAGTTTACGAGGCAGGGTCGCCTACGAGCAGTACTTC
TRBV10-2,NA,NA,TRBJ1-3,CASSTLGLRGNTIYF,TGCGCCAGCAGTACATTGGGCTTGCGAGGAAACACCATATATTTT
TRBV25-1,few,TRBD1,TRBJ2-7,CASSTRQGTDEQYF,TGTGCCAGCAGTACCCGACAGGGAACGGACGAGCAGTACTTC
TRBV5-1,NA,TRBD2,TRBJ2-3,CASSLDGGGRADTQYF,TGCGCCAGCAGCTTGGATGGGGGAGGGCGGGCAGATACGCAGTATTTT
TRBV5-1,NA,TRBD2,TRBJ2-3,CASSLGRLAGLDTQYF,TGCGCCAGCAGCTTGGGCCGACTAGCGGGACTCGATACGCAGTATTTT
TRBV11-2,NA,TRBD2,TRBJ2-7,CASSPRAGGPYEQYF,TGTGCCAGCAGCCCCAGAGCGGGAGGGCCCTACGAGCAGTACTTC
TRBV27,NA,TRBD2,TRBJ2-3,CASSPRSVGGGTDTQYF,TGTGCCAGCAGTCCACGGTCGGTTGGGGGGGGTACAGATACGCAGTATTTT
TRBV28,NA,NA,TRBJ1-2,CASKTGNYGYTF,TGTGCCAGCAAGACGGGGAACTATGGCTACACCTTC
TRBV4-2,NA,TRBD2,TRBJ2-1,CASTGTSGEQFF,TGTGCCAGCACCGGGACTAGCGGTGAGCAGTTCTTC
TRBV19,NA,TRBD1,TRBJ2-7,CASSPGRNRDRGYEQYF,TGTGCCAGTAGTCCAGGGCGCAACCGGGACAGGGGGTACGAGCAGTACTTC
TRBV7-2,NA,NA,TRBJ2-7,CASSLRHETYEQYF,TGTGCCAGCAGCTTACGCCACGAGACCTACGAGCAGTACTTC
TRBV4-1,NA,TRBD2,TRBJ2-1,CASSPGLAGEYEQFF,TGCGCCAGCAGCCCGGGACTAGCGGGAGAGTATGAGCAGTTCTTC
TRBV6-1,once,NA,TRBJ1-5,CASSEQTVNQPQHF,TGTGCCAGCAGTGAACAGACAGTTAATCAGCCCCAGCATTTT
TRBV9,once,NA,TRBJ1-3,CASSVGGGLGNTIYF,TGTGCCAGCAGCGTAGGTGGCGGGCTCGGAAACACCATATATTTT
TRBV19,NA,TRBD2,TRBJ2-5,CASSLDGGVLETQYF,TGTGCCAGTAGTCTCGACGGGGGGGTCTTAGAGACCCAGTACTTC
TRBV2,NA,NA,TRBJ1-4,CASSVRAGAEKLFF,TGTGCCAGCAGTGTCAGGGCGGGGGCTGAAAAACTGTTTTTT
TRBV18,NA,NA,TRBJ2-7,CASSAGLWSEQYF,TGTGCCAGCTCGGCCGGACTGTGGAGCGAGCAGTACTTC
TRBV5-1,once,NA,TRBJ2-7,CASQGSYEQYF,TGCGCCAGTCAGGGGTCCTACGAGCAGTACTTC
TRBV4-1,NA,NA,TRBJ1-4,CASSHRTTTNEKLFF,TGCGCCAGCAGCCATAGGACTACAACTAATGAAAAACTGTTTTTT
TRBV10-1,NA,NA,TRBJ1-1,CASRSSLSTEAFF,TGCGCCAGCCGTTCCTCACTGAGCACTGAAGCTTTCTTT
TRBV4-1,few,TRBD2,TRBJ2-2,CASSQLLAGANTGELFF,TGCGCCAGCAGCCAACTGTTAGCGGGGGCGAACACCGGGGAGCTGTTTTTT
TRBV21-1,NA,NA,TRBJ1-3,CASSKARGPDGNTIYF,TGTGCCAGCAGCAAAGCGCGGGGCCCGGACGGAAACACCATATATTTT
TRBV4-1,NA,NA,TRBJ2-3,CASSPDLRTDTQYF,TGCGCCAGCAGCCCGGACTTACGCACAGATACGCAGTATTTT
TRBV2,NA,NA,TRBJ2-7,CASGKGRSNYEQYF,TGTGCCAGCGGGAAGGGGCGTAGTAACTACGAGCAGTACTTC
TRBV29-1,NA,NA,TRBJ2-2,CSVEGGQGNTGELFF,TGCAGCGTTGAGGGTGGGCAGGGAAACACCGGGGAGCTGTTTTTT
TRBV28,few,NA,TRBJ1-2,CASSTQGYGYTF,TGTGCCAGCAGTACTCAGGGCTATGGCTACACCTTC
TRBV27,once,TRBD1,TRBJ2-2,CASTYQTGTGELFF,TGTGCCAGCACCTATCAGACAGGGACCGGGGAGCTGTTTTTT
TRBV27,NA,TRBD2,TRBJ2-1,CASSSPLTSGKDNEQFF,TGTGCCAGCAGTTCCCCCTTGACTAGCGGGAAGGACAATGAGCAGTTCTTC
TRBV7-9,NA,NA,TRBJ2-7,CASSGGRQSYEQYF,TGTGCCAGCAGTGGGGGGAGACAGAGCTACGAGCAGTACTTC
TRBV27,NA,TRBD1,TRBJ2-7,CASRRTGQAYEQYF,TGTGCCAGCAGACGGACGGGACAGGCCTACGAGCAGTACTTC
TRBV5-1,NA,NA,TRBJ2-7,CASSLEQGSGPSSYEQYF,TGCGCCAGCAGCTTAGAACAGGGAAGTGGGCCAAGCTCCTACGAGCAGTACTTC
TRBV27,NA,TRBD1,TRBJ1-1,CASSPGGPALEAFF,TGTGCCAGCAGCCCAGGGGGCCCTGCCCTTGAAGCTTTCTTT
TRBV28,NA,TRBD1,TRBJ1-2,CASTPGGTGGPLYGYTF,TGTGCCAGCACCCCGGGGGGGACAGGGGGGCCCTTGTATGGCTACACCTTC
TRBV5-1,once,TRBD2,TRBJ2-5,CASSLGGLRELADQETQYF,TGCGCCAGCAGCTTGGGGGGGCTCCGGGAACTAGCGGACCAAGAGACCCAGTACTTC